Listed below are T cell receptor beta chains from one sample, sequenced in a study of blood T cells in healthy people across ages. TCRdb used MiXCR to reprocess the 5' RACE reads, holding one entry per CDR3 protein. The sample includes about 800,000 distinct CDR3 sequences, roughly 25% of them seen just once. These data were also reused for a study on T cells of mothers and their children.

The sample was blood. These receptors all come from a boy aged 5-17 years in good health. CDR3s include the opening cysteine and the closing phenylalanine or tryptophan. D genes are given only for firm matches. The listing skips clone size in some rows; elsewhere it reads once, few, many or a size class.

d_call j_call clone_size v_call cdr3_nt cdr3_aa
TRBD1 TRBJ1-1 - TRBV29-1 TGCAGCGTTGTAGACAGGGGAAAAACTGAAGCTTTCTTT CSVVDRGKTEAFF
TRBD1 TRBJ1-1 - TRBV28 TGTGCCAGCAGTGGGGACAGGGACTATGGGATTGAAGCTTTCTTT CASSGDRDYGIEAFF
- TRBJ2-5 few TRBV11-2 TGTGCCAGCAGCCCCGTCACGGTGACGGCCCAAGAGACCCAGTACTTC CASSPVTVTAQETQYF
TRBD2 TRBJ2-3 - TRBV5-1 TGCGCCAGCAGCTTGCTAGGCGGGGGGGCCGCAGATACGCAGTATTTT CASSLLGGGAADTQYF
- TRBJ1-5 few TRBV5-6 TGTGCCAGCAGCTTCCGAGGGAAGACTAGCAATCAGCCCCAGCATTTT CASSFRGKTSNQPQHF
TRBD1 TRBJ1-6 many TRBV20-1 TGCAGTGCTAGGGGACAGGAAGGTCACTATAATTCACCCCTCCACTTT CSARGQEGHYNSPLHF
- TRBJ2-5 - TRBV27 TGTGCCAGCAAAGGGACGGGGACTGGGGAGACCCAGTACTTC CASKGTGTGETQYF
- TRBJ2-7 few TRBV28 TGTGCCAGCAGTTTTGACTCCATCGCATCCTACGAGCAGTACTTC CASSFDSIASYEQYF
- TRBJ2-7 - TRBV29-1 TGCAGCGTTGCGAACGGGCAGCTTGAGCAGTACTTC CSVANGQLEQYF
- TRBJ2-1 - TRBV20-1 TGCAGTGCTGACGGGGAAAGAGAGCAGTTCTTC CSADGEREQFF
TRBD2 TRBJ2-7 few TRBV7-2 TGTGCCAGCAGGCCCCTAGCGGAAGGATACGAGCAGTACTTC CASRPLAEGYEQYF
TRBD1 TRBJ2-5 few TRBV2 TGTGCCAGCAGAGAGGACAGGGGCCTAGCCGAGACCCAGTACTTC CASREDRGLAETQYF
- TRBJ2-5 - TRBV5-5 TGTGCCAGCAGCTTGGAACAGTTTGGGGACCAAGAGACCCAGTACTTC CASSLEQFGDQETQYF
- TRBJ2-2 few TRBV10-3 TGTGCCATCAGTGTGGACTATCCGACCGGGGAGCTGTTTTTT CAISVDYPTGELFF
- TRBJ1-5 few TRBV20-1 TGCAGTGCCGGGGACGGATTCAATCAGCCCCAGCATTTT CSAGDGFNQPQHF
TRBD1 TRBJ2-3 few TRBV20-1 TGCAGTGCTTCAGGGGGCGGCACAGATACGCAGTATTTT CSASGGGTDTQYF
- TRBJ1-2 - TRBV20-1 TGCAGTGCTTTCGGACAGATGTCAGGCTACACCTTC CSAFGQMSGYTF
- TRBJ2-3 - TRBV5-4 TGTGCCAGCAGCTTGGAGAGACCGACAGATACGCAGTATTTT CASSLERPTDTQYF
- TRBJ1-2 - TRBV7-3 TGTGCCAGCAGCTTAATAGGGCAGGGTGGCTACACCTTC CASSLIGQGGYTF
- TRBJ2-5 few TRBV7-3 TGTGCCAGCAGCCCAGTGACTAGTTCGGTAGAGACCCAGTACTTC CASSPVTSSVETQYF
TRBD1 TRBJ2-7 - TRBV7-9 TGTGCCAGCAGCTCAAATATGGACAGGGCTTCCTACGAGCAGTACTTC CASSSNMDRASYEQYF
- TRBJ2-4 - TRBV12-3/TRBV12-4 TGTGCCAGCGCTGTCGGCAGGGAGATTTTTCTAGCCAAAAACATTCAGTACTTC CASAVGREIFLAKNIQYF
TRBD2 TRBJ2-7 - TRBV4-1 TGCGCCAGCAGCCAAGGCTTGCTAGCGGGAGTCTACGAGCAGTACTTC CASSQGLLAGVYEQYF
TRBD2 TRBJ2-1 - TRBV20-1 TGCAGTGGGGGCGGTAGCGGGACATACAATGAGCAGTTCTTC CSGGGSGTYNEQFF
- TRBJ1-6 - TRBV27 TGTGCCAGCAGGACCATCTCGGTTAATTCACCCCTCCACTTT CASRTISVNSPLHF
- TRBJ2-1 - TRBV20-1 TGCAGCCCGACAGTGGCCGCGGGCTCCTACAATGAGCAGTTCTTC CSPTVAAGSYNEQFF
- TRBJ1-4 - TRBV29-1 TGCAGCGTTGAACCCTCGCGGGTAGCTAATGAAAAACTGTTTTTT CSVEPSRVANEKLFF
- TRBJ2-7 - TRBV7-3 TGTGCCAGCAGCTTATTGAGCGGTCCCTACAAGCAGTACTTC CASSLLSGPYKQYF
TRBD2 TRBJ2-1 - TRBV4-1 TGCGCCAGCAGCCAAGATAAACTAGCGGGAGTGGAGCAGTTCTTC CASSQDKLAGVEQFF
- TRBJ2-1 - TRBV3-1 TGTGCCAGCAGCCAAGGCTTATATGAGCAGTTCTTC CASSQGLYEQFF
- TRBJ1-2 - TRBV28 TGTGCCAGCAGTTTCATCAGGACGGGGGTCGGGAACTATGGCTACACCTTC CASSFIRTGVGNYGYTF
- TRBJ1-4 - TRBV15 TGTGCCACCAGCAGAGGCACGACAGGAGAAAAACTGTTTTTT CATSRGTTGEKLFF
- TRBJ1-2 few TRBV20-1 TGCAGTGCTAGAGACGTAGACAGGTTGGAGCATGGCTACACCTTC CSARDVDRLEHGYTF
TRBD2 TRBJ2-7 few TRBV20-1 TGCAGTGCCAGAGGGGGGACTAGTCAGTACTTC CSARGGTSQYF
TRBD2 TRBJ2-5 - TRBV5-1 TGCGCCAGCAGCTTGGAGGGTAGCGGGCGCTCGGGAGAGACCCAGTACTTC CASSLEGSGRSGETQYF
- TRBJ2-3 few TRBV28 TGTGCCAGCAGTTTAAAACTCAGTCGCCTCACAGATACGCAGTATTTT CASSLKLSRLTDTQYF
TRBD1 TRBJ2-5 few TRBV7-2 TGTGCCAGCAGCCTACAGGGGGTCCAAGAGACCCAGTACTTC CASSLQGVQETQYF
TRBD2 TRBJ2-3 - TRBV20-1 TGCAGTGCTAGGAATTCCGGGACTAGACGTCAGAGCACAGATACGCAGTATTTT CSARNSGTRRQSTDTQYF
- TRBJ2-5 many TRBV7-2 TGTGCCAGCAGCTTCGGGTGGGAGACCCAGTACTTC CASSFGWETQYF
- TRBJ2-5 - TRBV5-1 TGCGCCAGCAGCTTGGCCTCAGCGTACCAAGCGACCCAGTACTTC CASSLASAYQATQYF